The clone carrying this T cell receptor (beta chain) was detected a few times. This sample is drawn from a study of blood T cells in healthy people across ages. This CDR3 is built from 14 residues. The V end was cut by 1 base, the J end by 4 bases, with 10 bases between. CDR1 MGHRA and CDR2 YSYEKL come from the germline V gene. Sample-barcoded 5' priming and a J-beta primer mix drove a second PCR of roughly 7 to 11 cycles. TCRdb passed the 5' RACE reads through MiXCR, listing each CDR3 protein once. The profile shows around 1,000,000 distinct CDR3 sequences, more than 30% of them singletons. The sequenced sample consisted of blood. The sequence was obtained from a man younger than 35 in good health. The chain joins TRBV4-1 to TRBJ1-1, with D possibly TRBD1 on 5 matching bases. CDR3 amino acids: CASSQVPGPTEAFF. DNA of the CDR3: TGCGCCAGCAGCCAAGTTCCAGGGCCCACTGAAGCTTTCTTT.